This entry is about one T cell receptor (beta chain). Its cognate antigen is unknown. Produced via immunoSEQ multiplex PCR; TCRdb's table is partial and in-frame only. Here the sample spans about 64,000 clones, about 86% being singletons. CDR3 size: 15 residues. With V trimmed by 4 bases and J by 1 base, 4 bases remained unmatched. Germline V gives CDR1 LNHDA, CDR2 SQIVND (reference sequence). This entry belongs to a study of pediatric ulcerative colitis. Study-wide findings and caveats: Blood-rectal clonal overlap within each person was significantly higher in ulcerative colitis patients than controls.

The clonotype comes from a boy aged 10-17 years with severe ulcerative colitis. The genes are TRBV19 and TRBJ2-3; 8 bases agree with TRBD2. The sequenced material came from blood. CDR3 sequence: CASSNWREGTDTQYF. CDR3 DNA: TGTGCCAGTAGTAACTGGCGGGAGGGCACAGATACGCAGTATTTT.